The TCR beta chain described here comes from a study of shared clonotypes between healthy human individuals. Study findings and constraints: Naive subsets, compared against memory subsets, generally had larger estimated richness values. Sampling included only blood; tissue repertoires likely differ. Although depth was large, rarefaction showed that sequencing of the sorted subsets was incomplete.

As defined, naive CD8 cells were CD45RO-negative and positively selected for CCR7, with terminally differentiated effector memory CD45RA+ cells excluded. As to this clone: Its target is not known.

Genomic DNA per cell subset filled all wells of several immunoSEQ plates. Data came from immunoSEQ multiplex PCR; TCRdb stores just in-frame clones and leaves some out. Of about 2,200,000 clones detected, approximately 94% appear once; the ten largest clones hold around 1.7%. This CDR3 comprises 15 residues. CDR1 SGHRS and CDR2 YFSETQ come from the germline V gene. V trimming: 1 base; J trimming: 8 bases; junction bases outside the gene matches: 8. The source material was naive CD8+ T cells from PBMCs. The chain employs TRBV5-1 and TRBJ2-7; the match to TRBD2 covers 11 bases. The receptor was isolated from a man aged 18 to 35 in good health. Some clones in this sample may be carry-over from other donors' samples. CDR3 in amino acids: CASSLTSGSGRQQYF. The CDR3 DNA follows: TGCGCCAGCAGCTTGACTAGCGGGAGTGGTAGGCAGCAGTACTTC.